This T cell receptor (beta chain) was sequenced during a study of regulatory T cells in long-lasting Graves disease. According to the study, TCR beta libraries were built with iRepertoire HTBI primers and CDR3-region Arm-PCR. TCRdb itself ran the multiplex PCR reads through MiXCR, one entry per CDR3 protein. This sample has 380,000 or so distinct CDR3 sequences; 15% to 20% occur once, and the top ten carry around 20%. Time point noted: newly diagnosed GD, antithyroid drugs for less than 3 months. PBMC RNA was the source of the TCR library. The CDR3 runs 13 residues. V was shortened by 3 bases and J by 5 bases, with 10 bases between the two germline ends. Germline assignment: CDR1 MDHEN and CDR2 SYDVKM. The same sample was also used in a study of T cells in Graves' hyperthyroidism and ophthalmopathy.

The sequence was collected from a woman aged 18-29 years with Graves disease. The rearrangement joins TRBV28 to TRBJ1-2, with D perhaps matching TRBD1 (6 bases). This specimen was peripheral blood mononuclear cells (PBMCs), taken at new diagnosis, from a patient treated with antithyroid drugs. The CDR3 reads CASSFTGFYGYTF. The CDR3 DNA reads as TGTGCCAGCAGTTTCACAGGGTTTTATGGCTACACCTTC.